One T cell receptor (beta chain) is described in this entry. These data originate in a study of blood T cell repertoires in COVID-19. As for the study in general: Donors in the United States, Italy and Spain gave samples during acute or convalescent COVID-19. In each case, the material was cDNA or gDNA derived from T cells, B-cell-depleted T cells, or PBMCs.

Original data processing: Estimation of nucleated cell counts was performed using reference gene primer amplification. Measured with immunoSEQ multiplex PCR; TCRdb has only the in-frame clones, and not every one. V, J and clone size are those of that table, while D and trimming were read from the DNA. The sample records roughly 330,000 clones, approximately 82% being singletons. The CDR3 is 12 amino acids. Trimming took off 5 bases at V and 6 bases at J, with 8 bases between the two ends. CDR1 is MNHEY, CDR2 SVGEGT, per germline. The V call is TRBV6-2 or TRBV6-3, the J call TRBJ1-5, with a possible D match to TRBD1 (5 bases). The source of this sequence is a woman between 50 and 59 years old with acute or convalescent COVID-19. The sample taken for sequencing was peripheral blood. CDR3 region: CASSLGAQPQHF. The CDR3 nucleotides read TGTGCCAGCAGTCTTGGGGCTCAGCCCCAGCATTTT.